A single sample gave rise to the 2 T cell receptor beta chains below, sequenced in a study of blood T cell repertoires in COVID-19. The assay was immunoSEQ multiplex PCR, and TCRdb's table has in-frame clones only and misses some. Of about 50,000 clones in the sample, 75% to 90% were seen once. Sequencing input: peripheral blood. The receptors were gathered from a woman aged 55 to 70 with COVID-19, enrolled during active disease.

The chain combines TRBV10-3 with TRBJ1-1, with D possibly TRBD1 on 5 matching bases. V lost 9 bases and J lost 0, with 11 bases in between. This CDR3 region has 13 residues. Per germline, CDR1 ENHRY and CDR2 SYGVKD. CDR3 coding DNA: TGTGCCATTAGGGGCCCCCTGAACACTGAAGCTTTCTTT. Residues: CAIRGPLNTEAFF.

The gene calls are TRBV4-3 and TRBJ1-1; possibly TRBD1 for D (6 bases). This CDR3 is built from 15 residues. Germline V gene data show CDR1 as LGHNA and CDR2 as YSLEER. V was pared by 2 bases and J by 7 bases, with 17 bases between. This chain's CDR3 is CASSQWGGEGIEAFF. The CDR3 nucleotides are TGCGCCAGCAGCCAATGGGGGGGCGAGGGGATTGAAGCTTTCTTT.